These 29 T cell receptor beta chains were all obtained from the same sample, sequenced in a study of T-cell reconstitution after alpha-beta-depleted transplantation in children. A library of TCRbeta sequences, prepared with unique molecular identifiers, was generated. MiXCR, applied by TCRdb to the PCR reads, yields one record per CDR3 protein. The sample contains fewer than 400,000 distinct CDR3 sequences, roughly 25% of which appear only once. The specimen was PBMCs, mostly from graft donor cells, collected 180 days after TCRalphabeta/CD19-depleted stem cell transplant. The receptors come from a male patient younger than 18 who had a stem cell transplant for acute lymphoblastic leukemia, so the T cells may come from the graft donor.

The rearrangement uses TRBV20-1 and TRBJ2-5; the D call may be TRBD1 or TRBD2 (5 bases each). This CDR3 is built from 16 residues. The V end lost 1 base, the J end lost 1 base, and 16 bases lay between the germline ends. Germline V gene data show CDR1 as DFQATT and CDR2 as SNEGSKA (reference sequence). DNA for the CDR3: TGCAGTGCTAGAGTGGGGGTCCTCCGGATCCAAGAGACCCAGTACTTC. This translates into CSARVGVLRIQETQYF.

This clonotype was found a few times. The chain joins TRBV5-1 to TRBJ1-6, with D possibly being TRBD1 (5 bases). Between the trimmed V and J ends, which lost 2 bases and 8 bases, there was a span of 8 bases. The CDR3 loop spans 13 amino acids. CDR1 SGHRS and CDR2 YFSETQ come from the germline V gene. CDR3 in amino acids: CASSLQEYSPLHF. In DNA, the CDR3 is TGCGCCAGCAGCTTACAGGAGTATTCACCCCTCCACTTT.

The V and J genes are TRBV6-5 and TRBJ2-7, with 9 bases identical to TRBD1. V was clipped by 2 bases and J by 4 bases; unmatched bases: 6. Germline V gene lookup returns CDR1 MNHEY and CDR2 SVGAGI. This CDR3 is 15 amino acids long. CDR3 nucleotide sequence: TGTGCCAGCAGTTACCTGGACAGGGGCGGGTACGAGCAGTACTTC. Translated: CASSYLDRGGYEQYF.

At least ten counts were recorded for this clonotype. The chain is built from TRBV3-1 and TRBJ2-7; 7 bases are shared with TRBD2. The CDR3 sequence is 17 residues long. Unmatched junction bases numbered 14, after V lost 6 bases and J lost 0 bases. The germline CDR1 and CDR2 sequences are LGHDT and YNNKEL (reference sequence). The CDR3, as DNA: TGTGCCAGCAGTCCTTTATTTGATTGGGACTACTCCTACGAGCAGTACTTC. Protein product: CASSPLFDWDYSYEQYF.

This chain uses TRBV5-1 with TRBJ1-2; a possible D gene is TRBD1 (5 bases). V gave up 4 bases and J gave up 6 bases, with 19 bases separating them. This CDR3 is built from 15 residues. Looked up from germline, CDR1 is SGHRS and CDR2 is YFSETQ. In nucleotides, the CDR3 is TGCGCCAGCAGCCCCCTCTACTCGGGACGTAATGGCTACACCTTC. Translated, it gives CASSPLYSGRNGYTF. The entire variable domain, with the rest obtained from reference TRBV5-1 and TRBJ1-2, is as follows: KAGVTQTPRYLIKTRGQQVTLSCSPISGHRSVSWYQQTPGQGLQFLFEYFSETQRNKGNFPGRFSGRQFSNSRSEMNVSTLELGDSALYLCASSPLYSGRNGYTFGSGTRLTVV.

This clonotype was found a few times. This sequence joins TRBV5-1 and TRBJ2-1, with 10 bases that match TRBD2. The CDR3 loop spans 15 amino acids. V dropped 4 bases and J dropped 1; count of bases not matched to a gene: 2. Germline CDR1 and CDR2: SGHRS and YFSETQ. DNA for the CDR3: TGCGCCAGCAGCCTAGCGGGAGTGTCCTACAATGAGCAGTTCTTC. Amino acids: CASSLAGVSYNEQFF.

This clonotype was observed many times. The chain recombines TRBV18 with TRBJ2-3; perhaps TRBD1 as D (5 bases). The CDR3 has 14 amino acids. The V gene lost 3 bases and the J gene lost 1 base, with 8 bases spanning the gap. Germline V gives CDR1 KGHSH, CDR2 LQKENI. The CDR3, as DNA: TGTGCCAGCTCACCGGGGCAGGGCACAGATACGCAGTATTTT. Residues: CASSPGQGTDTQYF.

The chain employs TRBV25-1 and TRBJ1-1; TRBD1 matches 9 bases. The CDR3 extends over 15 amino acids. V shed 4 bases, J shed 3 bases, and the junction held 6 bases outside the gene matches. Looked up from germline, CDR1 is MGHDK and CDR2 is SYGVNS. CDR3 region: CASSGSTGGDTEAFF. The CDR3 coding sequence is TGTGCCAGCAGTGGATCGACAGGGGGGGACACTGAAGCTTTCTTT. Full variable domain (missing parts from reference TRBV25-1 and TRBJ1-1): EADIYQTPRYLVIGTGKKITLECSQTMGHDKMYWYQQDPGMELHLIHYSYGVNSTEKGDLSSESTVSRIRTEHFPLTLESARPSHTSQYLCASSGSTGGDTEAFFGQGTRLTVV.

This clonotype was seen a few times. The rearrangement links TRBV7-9 to TRBJ1-2; no reliable D call. Per the germline V gene, CDR1 is SEHNR and CDR2 is FQNEAQ (reference sequence). This CDR3 contains 14 residues. V was cut by 4 bases and J by 4 bases, with 13 bases left in between. The chain's CDR3 is CASSSKTDFYGYTF. The CDR3 region has the DNA TGTGCCAGCAGCTCCAAGACGGATTTCTATGGCTACACCTTC.

The chain recombines TRBV7-2 with TRBJ2-1, with D uncertain. This CDR3 is 16 amino acids long. Looked up from germline, CDR1 is SGHTA and CDR2 is FQGNSA. V lost 5 bases to trimming and J lost 5 bases, with 19 bases between them. The DNA of the CDR3 is TGTGCCAGCAGCCCATATATCTCCACGAGGAACAATGAGCAGTTCTTC. Protein: CASSPYISTRNNEQFF.

V is TRBV9 and J is TRBJ2-1, with D possibly TRBD2 on 6 matching bases. V lost 1 base and J 10 bases, leaving 12 bases between the germline ends. In germline, CDR1 is SGDLS, CDR2 YYNGEE. This CDR3 contains 13 residues. The CDR3 sequence is CASSVPGTFEQFF. CDR3 DNA: TGTGCCAGCAGCGTACCCGGGACTTTCGAGCAGTTCTTC.

The chain uses TRBV6-1 and TRBJ2-2; D is perhaps TRBD1 (5 bases). CDR1 is MNHNS, CDR2 SASEGT, per germline. Between the trimmed V and J ends, which lost 7 bases and 5 bases, there was a span of 11 bases. This CDR3 has 13 amino acids. CDR3 sequence: CASTRGKTGELFF. CDR3 sequence (DNA): TGTGCCAGCACAAGGGGAAAGACCGGGGAGCTGTTTTTT.

The V call is TRBV2, the J call TRBJ2-7, with 9 bases matching TRBD2. The CDR3 contains 18 residues. Looked up from germline, CDR1 is SNHLY and CDR2 is FYNNEI. Unmatched junction bases numbered 18, after V lost 7 bases and J lost 2 bases. CDR3 sequence: CASTLLAGLKVQAYEQYF. The CDR3 region has the DNA TGTGCCAGCACGCTACTAGCGGGCCTAAAGGTACAGGCCTACGAGCAGTACTTC. The variable domain in full, with the rest retrieved from reference TRBV2 and TRBJ2-7, is EPEVTQTPSHQVTQMGQEVILRCVPISNHLYFYWYRQILGQKVEFLVSFYNNEISEKSEIFDDQFSVERPDGSNFTLKIRSTKLEDSAMYFCASTLLAGLKVQAYEQYFGPGTRLTVT.

CDR3 in amino acids: CASSPSGEGKNIQYF. DNA for the CDR3: TGCGCCAGCAGCCCCTCAGGGGAAGGCAAAAACATTCAGTACTTC. The V gene is TRBV4-1, the J gene TRBJ2-4, with D possibly matching TRBD1 (6 bases). CDR3 size: 15 residues. Trimming took 4 bases from V and 3 from J, leaving 13 bases between them. CDR1 and CDR2 from the germline V gene are MGHRA and YSYEKL.

The chain uses TRBV5-1 and TRBJ2-1; 14 bases fit TRBD2. In germline, CDR1 is SGHRS, CDR2 YFSETQ. V was clipped by 4 bases and J by 3 bases; unmatched bases: 9. This CDR3 is 18 amino acids long. The CDR3 sequence is CASSPGLAGAWGYNEQFF. CDR3 DNA sequence: TGCGCCAGCAGCCCGGGACTAGCGGGAGCTTGGGGCTACAATGAGCAGTTCTTC. The variable domain in full, with the rest retrieved from reference TRBV5-1 and TRBJ2-1, is KAGVTQTPRYLIKTRGQQVTLSCSPISGHRSVSWYQQTPGQGLQFLFEYFSETQRNKGNFPGRFSGRQFSNSRSEMNVSTLELGDSALYLCASSPGLAGAWGYNEQFFGPGTRLTVL.

In nucleotides, the CDR3 is TGCAGTGCTACAAGCAGGACAGGTTGGGAGACCCAGTACTTC. Its protein is CSATSRTGWETQYF. The gene calls are TRBV20-1 and TRBJ2-5; 7 positions agree with TRBD1. V dropped 4 bases and J dropped 5; count of bases not matched to a gene: 10. This CDR3 contains 14 residues. Germline CDR1 is DFQATT and CDR2 is SNEGSKA (reference sequence).

The V and J genes are TRBV5-6 and TRBJ2-1; D gene ambiguous. Germline CDR1 SGHDT, CDR2 YYEEEE. The CDR3 contains 14 residues. Trimming took off 5 bases at V and 1 base at J, with 10 bases between the two ends. The CDR3 here is CASRRRGSYNEQFF. The CDR3 DNA reads TGTGCCAGCAGACGAAGAGGATCCTACAATGAGCAGTTCTTC.

The CDR3 DNA reads as TGTGCCAGCAGCTTAGTTGTAGGGGAAGAGACCCAGTACTTC. It encodes CASSLVVGEETQYF. V and J are TRBV7-9 and TRBJ2-5, with D possibly being TRBD1 (5 bases). Trimming removed 1 base at V and 3 bases at J, with 9 bases between. Germline assignment: CDR1 SEHNR and CDR2 FQNEAQ (reference sequence). CDR3 length: 14 residues.

This clonotype was counted a few times. The chain recombines TRBV7-9 with TRBJ2-2; 7 bases are a match to TRBD1. Per the germline V gene, CDR1 is SEHNR and CDR2 is FQNEAQ (reference sequence). The CDR3 has 16 residues. V was pared by 5 bases and J by 4 bases, with 10 bases of the junction left unmatched. CDR3 protein: CASSHSTGVVTGELFF. The DNA of the CDR3 is TGTGCCAGCAGCCATTCTACAGGGGTCGTCACCGGGGAGCTGTTTTTT.

On this clonotype itself: Mismatch with germline at one junction end may stem from a read error. This rearrangement joins TRBV4-1 to TRBJ2-1, with TRBD2 identical over 11 bases. CDR1 MGHRA and CDR2 YSYEKL come from the germline V gene. This CDR3 contains 12 residues. The CDR3 loop reads CASSSGTSGPLF. The CDR3 DNA sequence: TGCGCCAGCAGTTCCGGGACTAGCGGCCCGCTCTTC.

This clonotype was observed a few times. The J gene is TRBJ2-7, the V gene TRBV4-1; D is tentatively TRBD1 or TRBD2 (6 bases each). V was trimmed by 4 bases and J by 0 bases, leaving 13 bases between them. Germline CDR1 and CDR2: MGHRA and YSYEKL. The CDR3 length is 15 residues. The CDR3 DNA reads as TGCGCCAGCAGCCGTAGGGGGGACTTCTCCTACGAGCAGTACTTC. Translating gives CASSRRGDFSYEQYF.

This clonotype showed up just a few times. This chain joins TRBV7-2 and TRBJ2-2, with D maybe TRBD2 (6 bases). V was cut by 5 bases and J by 5 bases, with 12 bases left in between. This CDR3 has 14 residues. CDR1 and CDR2 (germline): SGHTA, FQGNSA. The CDR3 spells CASSAGLSTGELFF. The CDR3 region has the DNA TGTGCCAGCAGCGCGGGACTTAGTACCGGGGAGCTGTTTTTT.

Regarding this clonotype: At one of its ends the junction is not consistent with the germline gene, which may arise from a read error. This sequence joins TRBV3-1 and TRBJ2-7; TRBD1 agrees at 7 bases. The germline V gene has CDR1 LGHDT and CDR2 YNNKEL (reference sequence). This CDR3 region has 14 residues. CDR3 residues: CGSSPRDRDYEQYF. In DNA form, the CDR3 reads TGTGGCAGCAGCCCACGGGACAGAGACTACGAGCAGTACTTC.

A few counts support this clonotype. This chain connects TRBV10-3 to TRBJ2-7; tentative D call: TRBD2 (6 bases). The germline V and J ends were trimmed by 8 bases and 6 bases, with 17 bases remaining between them. The length of the CDR3 is 13 residues. Per the germline V gene, CDR1 is ENHRY and CDR2 is SYGVKD. The CDR3: CAIFGVAAAEQYF. The CDR3 coding sequence is TGTGCCATCTTCGGGGTAGCGGCCGCCGAGCAGTACTTC.

This clonotype appeared many times. The rearrangement uses TRBV7-2 and TRBJ1-6; D is unclear. Trimming took off 7 bases at V and 0 bases at J, with 13 bases between the two ends. This CDR3 is 16 amino acids long. The germline V gene encodes CDR1 SGHTA and CDR2 FQGNSA. The CDR3 reads CASTRWGSSYNSPLHF. The CDR3, as DNA: TGTGCCAGCACCAGATGGGGTAGCTCCTATAATTCACCCCTCCACTTT.

The chain uses TRBV7-9 and TRBJ2-5; tentatively, D is TRBD2 (6 bases). The CDR3 contains 13 residues. Trimming stripped 3 bases from V and 5 bases from J, with 10 bases between. The germline CDR1 and CDR2 sequences are SEHNR and FQNEAQ (reference sequence). CDR3 residues: CASSLWGEETQYF. The CDR3 bases are TGTGCCAGCAGCTTGTGGGGGGAGGAGACCCAGTACTTC.

The J gene is TRBJ1-2, the V gene TRBV27; 7 bases align to TRBD1. Losses at the gene ends were 4 bases for V and 5 bases for J; bases not matched to a gene: 10. The CDR3 loop spans 15 amino acids. CDR1 and CDR2 from the germline V gene are MNHEY and SMNVEV (reference sequence). DNA of the CDR3: TGTGCCAGCAGTTCACCCGGACAGGCGATATATGGCTACACCTTC. This sequence encodes CASSSPGQAIYGYTF.

This clonotype was seen ten or more times. The rearrangement links TRBV5-1 to TRBJ2-5, with 7 bases fitting TRBD1. Germline V CDR1 and CDR2: SGHRS, YFSETQ. Unmatched junction bases numbered 3, after V lost 4 bases and J lost 3 bases. The CDR3 totals 13 residues. CDR3 residues: CASSRGTEETQYF. CDR3 bases: TGCGCCAGCAGCCGTGGGACAGAAGAGACCCAGTACTTC.

The CDR3 region is CSARIAGGTDTQYF. The CDR3 coding sequence is TGCAGTGCTAGAATAGCGGGAGGCACAGATACGCAGTATTTT. V usage is TRBV20-1 and J usage is TRBJ2-3; 9 nucleotides agree with TRBD2. The CDR3 is 14 residues long. CDR1 DFQATT and CDR2 SNEGSKA come from the germline V gene (reference sequence). V shed 2 bases and J 1 base; nucleotides not matched to a gene: 1.